Listed below are T cell receptor beta chains from one sample, sequenced in a study of cytomegalovirus exposure and HLA in healthy donors. Clones were read by immunoSEQ multiplex PCR, and TCRdb kept only the in-frame ones, dropping some. The sample consists of some 140,000 clones, about 80% of them appearing once. The sequenced material came from PBMCs. The receptors come from a man younger than 45 in good health and CMV-seropositive. Each CDR3 is given with its conserved first and last residue. The D gene is left open where the match is weak. Part of the rows lack a size; the others show once, few, many or a class for expanded clones.

clone_size j_call d_call v_call cdr3_aa cdr3_nt
- TRBJ2-1 - TRBV7-9 CASSSEQALHSLYNEQFF TGTGCCAGCAGCTCCGAACAAGCGCTCCATTCCCTTTACAATGAGCAGTTCTTC
- TRBJ2-5 - TRBV10-3 CAIGGGSRPTQYF TGTGCCATCGGTGGAGGGTCCCGACCGACCCAGTACTTC
few TRBJ2-5 - TRBV7-7 CASSPGLQETQYF TGTGCCAGCAGCCCCGGACTCCAAGAGACCCAGTACTTC
- TRBJ1-1 - TRBV9 CASSRGTSNTEAFF TGTGCCAGCAGCCGCGGGACGTCGAACACTGAAGCTTTCTTT
- TRBJ1-1 - TRBV5-6 CASSLVRGAKRRMNTEAFF TGTGCCAGCAGCTTGGTCCGGGGGGCGAAAAGAAGAATGAACACTGAAGCTTTCTTT
few TRBJ1-1 - TRBV4-3 CASSLTGRTEAFF TGCGCCAGCAGCCTTACAGGGCGCACTGAAGCTTTCTTT
- TRBJ1-2 - TRBV10-3 CAIRDPRQELFGYTF TGTGCCATCAGGGATCCTCGACAGGAGCTCTTTGGCTACACCTTC
- TRBJ1-4 TRBD1 TRBV4-3 CASSQDRGDEKLFF TGCGCCAGCAGCCAAGACAGGGGGGATGAAAAACTGTTTTTT
few TRBJ1-3 - TRBV7-2 CASSLAEGTGNTIYF TGTGCCAGCAGCTTAGCCGAGGGCACTGGAAACACCATATATTTT
- TRBJ1-1 - TRBV6-5 CASSPHTAAFF TGTGCCAGCAGTCCTCACACCGCAGCTTTCTTT
- TRBJ2-2 - TRBV19 CASSEIGGAGELFF TGTGCCAGTAGTGAAATAGGGGGAGCCGGGGAGCTGTTTTTT
- TRBJ2-1 TRBD2 TRBV19 CASKTRLAYNNEQFF TGTGCCAGTAAGACTCGACTAGCGTATAACAATGAGCAGTTCTTC